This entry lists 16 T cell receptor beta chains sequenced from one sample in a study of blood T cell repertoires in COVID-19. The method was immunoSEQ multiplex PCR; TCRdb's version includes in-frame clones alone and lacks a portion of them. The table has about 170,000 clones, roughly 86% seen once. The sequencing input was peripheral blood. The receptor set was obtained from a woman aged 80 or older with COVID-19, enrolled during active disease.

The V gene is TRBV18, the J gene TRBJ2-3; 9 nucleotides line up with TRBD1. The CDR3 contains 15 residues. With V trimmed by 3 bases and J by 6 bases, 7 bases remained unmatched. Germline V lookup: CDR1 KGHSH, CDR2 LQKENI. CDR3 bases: TGTGCCAGCTCACCCTCACAGGGGGCAAGGGATACGCAGTATTTT. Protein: CASSPSQGARDTQYF.

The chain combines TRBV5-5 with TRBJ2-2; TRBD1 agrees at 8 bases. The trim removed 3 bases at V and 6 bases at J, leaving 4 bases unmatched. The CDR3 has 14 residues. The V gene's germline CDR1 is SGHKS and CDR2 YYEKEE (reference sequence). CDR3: CASSYQGASGELFF. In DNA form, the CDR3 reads TGTGCCAGCAGCTATCAGGGGGCATCCGGGGAGCTGTTTTTT.

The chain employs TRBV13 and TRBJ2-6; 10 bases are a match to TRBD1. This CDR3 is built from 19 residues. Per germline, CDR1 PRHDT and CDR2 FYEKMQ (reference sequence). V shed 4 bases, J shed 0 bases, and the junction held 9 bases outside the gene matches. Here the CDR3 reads CASSSTGTGAGSGANVLTF. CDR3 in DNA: TGTGCCAGCAGCTCAACCGGGACAGGGGCTGGCTCTGGGGCCAACGTCCTGACTTTC. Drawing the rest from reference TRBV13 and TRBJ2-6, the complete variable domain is AAGVIQSPRHLIKEKRETATLKCYPIPRHDTVYWYQQGPGQDPQFLISFYEKMQSDKGSIPDRFSAQQFSDYHSELNMSSLELGDSALYFCASSSTGTGAGSGANVLTFGAGSRLTVL.

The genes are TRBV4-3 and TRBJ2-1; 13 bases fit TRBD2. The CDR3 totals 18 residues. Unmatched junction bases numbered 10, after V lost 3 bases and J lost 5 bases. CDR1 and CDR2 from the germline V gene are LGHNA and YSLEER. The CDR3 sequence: CASSHGLAGALLNNEQFF. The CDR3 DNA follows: TGCGCCAGCAGCCATGGACTAGCGGGAGCCCTACTCAACAATGAGCAGTTCTTC.

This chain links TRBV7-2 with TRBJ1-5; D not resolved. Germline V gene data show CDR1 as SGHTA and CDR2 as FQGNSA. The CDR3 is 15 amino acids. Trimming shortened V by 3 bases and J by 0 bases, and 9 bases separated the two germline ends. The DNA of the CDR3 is TGTGCCAGCAGCTTTTTGGCAGGTAGCAATCAGCCCCAGCATTTT. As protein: CASSFLAGSNQPQHF. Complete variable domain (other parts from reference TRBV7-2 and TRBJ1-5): GAGVSQSPSNKVTEKGKDVELRCDPISGHTALYWYRQSLGQGLEFLIYFQGNSAPDKSGLPSDRFSAERTGGSVSTLTIQRTQQEDSAVYLCASSFLAGSNQPQHFGDGTRLSIL.

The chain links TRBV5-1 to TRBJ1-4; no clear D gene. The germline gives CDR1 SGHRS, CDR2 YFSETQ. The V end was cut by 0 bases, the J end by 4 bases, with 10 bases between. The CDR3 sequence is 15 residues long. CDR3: CASSLDRAVNEKLFF. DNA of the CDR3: TGCGCCAGCAGCTTGGATAGAGCGGTTAATGAAAAACTGTTTTTT.

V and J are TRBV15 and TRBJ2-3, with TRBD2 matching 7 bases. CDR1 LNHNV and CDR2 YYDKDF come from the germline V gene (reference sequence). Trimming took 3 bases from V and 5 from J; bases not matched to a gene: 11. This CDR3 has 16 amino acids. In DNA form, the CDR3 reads TGTGCCACCAGCAGTCTCCGCGGGAGAGCGGGAGATACGCAGTATTTT. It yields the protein CATSSLRGRAGDTQYF.

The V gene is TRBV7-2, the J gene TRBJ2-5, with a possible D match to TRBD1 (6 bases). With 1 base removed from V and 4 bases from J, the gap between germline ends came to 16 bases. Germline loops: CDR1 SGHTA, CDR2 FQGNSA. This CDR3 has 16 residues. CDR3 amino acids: CASSLGWDKDRETQYF. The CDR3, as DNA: TGTGCCAGCAGCTTAGGTTGGGACAAGGACAGAGAGACCCAGTACTTC.

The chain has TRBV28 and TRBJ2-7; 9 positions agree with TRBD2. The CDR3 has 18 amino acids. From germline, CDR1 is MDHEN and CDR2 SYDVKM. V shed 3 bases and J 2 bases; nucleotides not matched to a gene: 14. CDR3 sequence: CASSFPPGGGGHTYEQYF. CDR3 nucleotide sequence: TGTGCCAGCAGTTTCCCGCCTGGCGGGGGGGGCCATACCTACGAGCAGTACTTC. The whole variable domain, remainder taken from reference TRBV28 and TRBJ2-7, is DVKVTQSSRYLVKRTGEKVFLECVQDMDHENMFWYRQDPGLGLRLIYFSYDVKMKEKGDIPEGYSVSREKKERFSLILESASTNQTSMYLCASSFPPGGGGHTYEQYFGPGTRLTVT.

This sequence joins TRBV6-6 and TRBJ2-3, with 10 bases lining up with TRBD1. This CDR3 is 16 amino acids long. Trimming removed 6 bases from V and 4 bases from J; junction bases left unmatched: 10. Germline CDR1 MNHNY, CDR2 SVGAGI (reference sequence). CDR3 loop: CASSRGQGVGSDTQYF. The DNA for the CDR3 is TGTGCCAGCAGCCGTGGACAGGGGGTTGGCTCAGATACGCAGTATTTT.

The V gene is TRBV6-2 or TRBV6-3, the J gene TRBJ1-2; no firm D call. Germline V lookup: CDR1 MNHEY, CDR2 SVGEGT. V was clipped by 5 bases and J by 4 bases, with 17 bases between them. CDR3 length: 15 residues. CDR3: CASSGPRSGIYGYTF. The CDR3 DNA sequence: TGTGCCAGCAGTGGGCCCAGGAGCGGTATCTATGGCTACACCTTC.

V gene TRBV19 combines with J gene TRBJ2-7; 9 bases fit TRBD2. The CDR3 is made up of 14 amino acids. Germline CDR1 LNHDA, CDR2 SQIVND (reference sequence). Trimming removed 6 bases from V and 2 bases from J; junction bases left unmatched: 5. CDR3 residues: CASSRAGGPYEQYF. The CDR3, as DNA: TGTGCCAGTAGCCGAGCGGGAGGACCCTACGAGCAGTACTTC.

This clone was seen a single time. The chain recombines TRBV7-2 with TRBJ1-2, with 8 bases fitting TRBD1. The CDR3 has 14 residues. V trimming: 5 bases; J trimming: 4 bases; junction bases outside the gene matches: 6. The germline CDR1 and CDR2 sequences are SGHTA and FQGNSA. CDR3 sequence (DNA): TGTGCCAGCAGCAGACAGGGGCAGAGCTATGGCTACACCTTC. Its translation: CASSRQGQSYGYTF.

As DNA, the CDR3 is TGTGCCAGCAGTTACTCAACCAAAACCGGGGAGCAGTACTTC. This sequence encodes CASSYSTKTGEQYF. The chain has TRBV27 and TRBJ2-7; D remains unclear. This CDR3 contains 14 residues. CDR1 is MNHEY, CDR2 SMNVEV, per germline (reference sequence). V was cut by 4 bases and J by 7 bases, with 17 bases left in between.

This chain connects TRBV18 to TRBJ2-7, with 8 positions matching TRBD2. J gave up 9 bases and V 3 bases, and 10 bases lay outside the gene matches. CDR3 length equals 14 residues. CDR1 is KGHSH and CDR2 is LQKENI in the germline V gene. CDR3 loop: CASSPPAGELVQYF. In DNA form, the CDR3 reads TGTGCCAGCTCACCCCCAGCGGGAGAATTAGTGCAGTACTTC.

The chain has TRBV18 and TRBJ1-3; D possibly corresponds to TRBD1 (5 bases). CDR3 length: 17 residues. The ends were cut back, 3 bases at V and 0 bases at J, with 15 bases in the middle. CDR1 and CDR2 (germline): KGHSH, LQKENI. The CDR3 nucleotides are TGTGCCAGCTCACCCGCGGCGACAGCCAGCTCTGGAAACACCATATATTTT. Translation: CASSPAATASSGNTIYF.